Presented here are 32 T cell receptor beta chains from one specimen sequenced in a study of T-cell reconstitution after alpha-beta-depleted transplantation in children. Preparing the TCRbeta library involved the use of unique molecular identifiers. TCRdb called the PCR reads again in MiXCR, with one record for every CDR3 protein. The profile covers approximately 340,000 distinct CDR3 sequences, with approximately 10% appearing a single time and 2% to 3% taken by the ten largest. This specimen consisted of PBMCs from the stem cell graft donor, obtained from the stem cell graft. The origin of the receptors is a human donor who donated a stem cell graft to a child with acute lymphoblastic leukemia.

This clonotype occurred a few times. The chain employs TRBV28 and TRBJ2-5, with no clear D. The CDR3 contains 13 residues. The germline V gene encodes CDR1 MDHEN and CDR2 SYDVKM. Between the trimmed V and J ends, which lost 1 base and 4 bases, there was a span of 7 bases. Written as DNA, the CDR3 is TGTGCCAGCAGTTTATTTGGGATAGAGACCCAGTACTTC. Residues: CASSLFGIETQYF.

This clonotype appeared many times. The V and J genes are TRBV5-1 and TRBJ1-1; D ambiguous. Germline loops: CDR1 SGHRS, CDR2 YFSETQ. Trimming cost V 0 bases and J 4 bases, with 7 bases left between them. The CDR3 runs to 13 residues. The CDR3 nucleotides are TGCGCCAGCAGCTTGGCCGGAGCCACTGAAGCTTTCTTT. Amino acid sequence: CASSLAGATEAFF.

The chain's CDR3 is CASSSRDMLYEQYF. The CDR3 coding sequence is TGTGCCAGCAGCTCCCGGGACATGTTGTACGAGCAGTACTTC. J is TRBJ2-7 and V is TRBV11-1, with D tentatively TRBD1 (6 bases). CDR1 is SGHAT and CDR2 is FQDESV in the germline V gene (reference sequence). This CDR3 is built from 14 residues. Trimming removed 4 bases from V and 4 bases from J, with 14 bases in between. The full variable domain, rest sourced from reference TRBV11-1 and TRBJ2-7, is EAEVAQSPRYKITEKSQAVAFWCDPISGHATLYWYRQILGQGPELLVQFQDESVVDDSQLPKDRFSAERLKGVDSTLKIQPAELGDSAMYLCASSSRDMLYEQYFGPGTRLTVT.

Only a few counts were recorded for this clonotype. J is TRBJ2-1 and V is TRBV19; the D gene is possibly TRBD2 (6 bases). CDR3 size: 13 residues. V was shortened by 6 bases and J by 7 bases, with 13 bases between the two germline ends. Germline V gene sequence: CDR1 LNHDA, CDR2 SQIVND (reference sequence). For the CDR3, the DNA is TGTGCCAGTAGATTGGGACTTACTAATGAGCAGTTCTTC. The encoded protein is CASRLGLTNEQFF.

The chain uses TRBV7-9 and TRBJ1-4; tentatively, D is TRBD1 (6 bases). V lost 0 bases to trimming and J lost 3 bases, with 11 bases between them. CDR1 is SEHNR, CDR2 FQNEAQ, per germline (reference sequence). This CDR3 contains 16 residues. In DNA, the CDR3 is TGTGCCAGCAGCTTAGCCAGGGGTTCATCTAATGAAAAACTGTTTTTT. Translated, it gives CASSLARGSSNEKLFF.

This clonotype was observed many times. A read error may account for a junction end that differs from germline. Written as DNA, the CDR3 is TGTGCCAGCAGTTTGGGGACAGGGTACGAGCAGTACTTC. Protein sequence: CASSLGTGYEQYF. This sequence joins TRBV5-1 and TRBJ2-7; 9 bases agree with TRBD1. The CDR3 has 13 amino acids. CDR1 and CDR2 (germline): SGHRS, YFSETQ.

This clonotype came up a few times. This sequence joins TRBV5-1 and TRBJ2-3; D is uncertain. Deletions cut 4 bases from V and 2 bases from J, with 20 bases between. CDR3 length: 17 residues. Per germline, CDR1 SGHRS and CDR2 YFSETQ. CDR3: CASSALAQRTYTDTQYF. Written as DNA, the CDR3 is TGCGCCAGCAGCGCCTTGGCCCAGAGAACATACACAGATACGCAGTATTTT.

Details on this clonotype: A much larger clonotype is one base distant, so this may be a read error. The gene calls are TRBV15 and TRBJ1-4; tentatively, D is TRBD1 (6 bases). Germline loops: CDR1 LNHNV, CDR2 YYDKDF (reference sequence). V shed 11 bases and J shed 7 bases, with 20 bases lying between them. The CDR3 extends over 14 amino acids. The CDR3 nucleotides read TGTGCCGCCGCGGGGGCAGCCGGGGGTGAAAAACTGTTTTTT. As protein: CAAAGAAGGEKLFF. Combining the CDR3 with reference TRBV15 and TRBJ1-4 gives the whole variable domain DAMVIQNPRYQVTQFGKPVTLSCSQTLNHNVMYWYQQKSSQAPKLLFHYYDKDFNNEADTPDNFQSRRPNTSFCFLDIRSPGLGDTAMYLCAAAGAAGGEKLFFGSGTQLSVL.

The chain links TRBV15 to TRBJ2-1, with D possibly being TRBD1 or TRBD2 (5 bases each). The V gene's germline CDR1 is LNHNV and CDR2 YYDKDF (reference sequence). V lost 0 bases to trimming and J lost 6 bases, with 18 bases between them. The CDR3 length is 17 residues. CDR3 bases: TGTGCCACCAGCAGAGATGAAGGGGTGGTCGGAGGCAATGAGCAGTTCTTC. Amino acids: CATSRDEGVVGGNEQFF. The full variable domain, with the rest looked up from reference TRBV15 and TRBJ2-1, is DAMVIQNPRYQVTQFGKPVTLSCSQTLNHNVMYWYQQKSSQAPKLLFHYYDKDFNNEADTPDNFQSRRPNTSFCFLDIRSPGLGDTAMYLCATSRDEGVVGGNEQFFGPGTRLTVL.

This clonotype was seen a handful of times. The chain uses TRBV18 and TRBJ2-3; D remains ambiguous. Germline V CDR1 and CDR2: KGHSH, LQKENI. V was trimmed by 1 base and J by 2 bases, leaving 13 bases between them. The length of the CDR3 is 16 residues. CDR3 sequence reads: CASSPLGIGITDTQYF. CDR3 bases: TGTGCCAGCTCACCACTTGGTATTGGGATCACAGATACGCAGTATTTT.

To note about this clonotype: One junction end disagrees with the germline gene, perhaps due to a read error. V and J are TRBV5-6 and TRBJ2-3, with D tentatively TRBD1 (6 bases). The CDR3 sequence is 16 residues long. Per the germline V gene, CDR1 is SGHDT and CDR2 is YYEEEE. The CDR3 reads CASSLPGAGSTDAQYF. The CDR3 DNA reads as TGTGCCAGCAGCTTGCCAGGGGCAGGAAGCACAGATGCGCAGTATTTT.

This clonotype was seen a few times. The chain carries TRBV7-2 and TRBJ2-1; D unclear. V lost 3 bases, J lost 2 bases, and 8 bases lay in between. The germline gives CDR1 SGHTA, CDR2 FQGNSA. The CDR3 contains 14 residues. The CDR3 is CASSLDQTYNEQFF. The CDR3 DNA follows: TGTGCCAGCAGCTTGGACCAAACCTACAATGAGCAGTTCTTC. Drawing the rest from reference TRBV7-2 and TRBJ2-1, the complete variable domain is GAGVSQSPSNKVTEKGKDVELRCDPISGHTALYWYRQSLGQGLEFLIYFQGNSAPDKSGLPSDRFSAERTGGSVSTLTIQRTQQEDSAVYLCASSLDQTYNEQFFGPGTRLTVL.

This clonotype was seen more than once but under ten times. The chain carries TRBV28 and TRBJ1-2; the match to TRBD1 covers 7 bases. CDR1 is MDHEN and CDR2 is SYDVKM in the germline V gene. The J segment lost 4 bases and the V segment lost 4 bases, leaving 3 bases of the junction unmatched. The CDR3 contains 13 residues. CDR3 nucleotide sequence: TGTGCCAGCAGTTCCGACAGGGTCTATGGCTACACCTTC. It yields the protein CASSSDRVYGYTF.

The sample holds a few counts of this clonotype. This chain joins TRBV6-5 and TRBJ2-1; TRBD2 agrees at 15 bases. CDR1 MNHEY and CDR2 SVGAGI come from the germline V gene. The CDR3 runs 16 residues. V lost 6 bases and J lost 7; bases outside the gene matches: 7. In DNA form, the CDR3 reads TGTGCCAGCAGAAACAGCGGGACTAGCGGGAGGAATGAGCAGTTCTTC. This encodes CASRNSGTSGRNEQFF.

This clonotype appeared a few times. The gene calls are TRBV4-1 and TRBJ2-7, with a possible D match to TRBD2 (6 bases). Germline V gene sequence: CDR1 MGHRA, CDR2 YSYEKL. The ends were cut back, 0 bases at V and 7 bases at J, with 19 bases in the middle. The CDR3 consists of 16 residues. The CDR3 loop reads CASSQEWDLILDEQYF. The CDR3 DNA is TGCGCCAGCAGCCAAGAGTGGGACTTAATCTTAGATGAGCAGTACTTC.

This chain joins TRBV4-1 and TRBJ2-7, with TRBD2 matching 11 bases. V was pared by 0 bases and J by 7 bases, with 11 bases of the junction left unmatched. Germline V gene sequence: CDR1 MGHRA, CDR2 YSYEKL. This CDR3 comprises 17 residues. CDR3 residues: CASSQDKGLAGGVEQYF. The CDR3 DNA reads TGCGCCAGCAGCCAAGATAAAGGTCTAGCGGGGGGCGTGGAGCAGTACTTC.

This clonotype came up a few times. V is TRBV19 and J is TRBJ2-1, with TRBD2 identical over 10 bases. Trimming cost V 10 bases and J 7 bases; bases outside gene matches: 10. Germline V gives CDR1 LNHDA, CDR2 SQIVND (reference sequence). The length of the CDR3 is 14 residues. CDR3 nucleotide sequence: TGTGCCACCCTAGCGGGAGAATCTAGAAATGAGCAGTTCTTC. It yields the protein CATLAGESRNEQFF.

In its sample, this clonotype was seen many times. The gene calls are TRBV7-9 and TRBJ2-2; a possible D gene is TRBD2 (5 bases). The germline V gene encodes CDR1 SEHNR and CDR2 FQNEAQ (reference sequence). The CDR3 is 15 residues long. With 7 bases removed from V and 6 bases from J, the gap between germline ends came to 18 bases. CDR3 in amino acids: CASTQAESGAGELFF. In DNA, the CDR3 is TGTGCCAGCACCCAAGCGGAGTCCGGAGCCGGGGAGCTGTTTTTT.

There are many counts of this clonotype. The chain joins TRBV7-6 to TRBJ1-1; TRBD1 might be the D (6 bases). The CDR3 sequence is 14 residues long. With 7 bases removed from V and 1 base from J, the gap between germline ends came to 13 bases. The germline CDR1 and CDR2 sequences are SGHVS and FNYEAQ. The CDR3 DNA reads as TGTGCCAGCATCCCTTGGGGGCCGAACACTGAAGCTTTCTTT. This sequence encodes CASIPWGPNTEAFF.

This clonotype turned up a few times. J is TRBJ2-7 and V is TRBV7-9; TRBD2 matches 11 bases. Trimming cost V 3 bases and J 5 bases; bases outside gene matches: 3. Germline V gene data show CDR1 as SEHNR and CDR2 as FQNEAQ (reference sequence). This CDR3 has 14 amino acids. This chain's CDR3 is CASSLGLADNEQYF. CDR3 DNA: TGTGCCAGCAGCTTGGGACTAGCGGACAACGAGCAGTACTTC.

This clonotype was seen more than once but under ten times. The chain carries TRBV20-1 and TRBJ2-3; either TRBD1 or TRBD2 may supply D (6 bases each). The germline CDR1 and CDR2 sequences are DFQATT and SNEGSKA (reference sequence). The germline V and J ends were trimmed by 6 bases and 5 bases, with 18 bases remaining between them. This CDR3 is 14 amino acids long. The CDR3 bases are TGCAGTGCCTATGGGTCGGGGGCAGAAGATACGCAGTATTTT. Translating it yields CSAYGSGAEDTQYF.

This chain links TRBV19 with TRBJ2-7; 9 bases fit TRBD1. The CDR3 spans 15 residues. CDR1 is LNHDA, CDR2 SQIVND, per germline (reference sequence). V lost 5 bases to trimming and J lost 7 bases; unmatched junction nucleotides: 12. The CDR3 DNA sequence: TGTGCCAGTAGTTGGGGCACAGGGGGCTCGCGAGAGCAGTACTTC. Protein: CASSWGTGGSREQYF. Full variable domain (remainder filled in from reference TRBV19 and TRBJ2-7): DGGITQSPKYLFRKEGQNVTLSCEQNLNHDAMYWYRQDPGQGLRLIYYSQIVNDFQKGDIAEGYSVSREKKESFPLTVTSAQKNPTAFYLCASSWGTGGSREQYFGPGTRLTVT.

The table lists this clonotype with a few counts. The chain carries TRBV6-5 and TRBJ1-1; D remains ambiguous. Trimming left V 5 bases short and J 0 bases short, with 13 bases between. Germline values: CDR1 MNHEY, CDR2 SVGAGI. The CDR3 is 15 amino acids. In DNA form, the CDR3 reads TGTGCCAGCAGTCACGCGAGGGCCCTGAACACTGAAGCTTTCTTT. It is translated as CASSHARALNTEAFF.

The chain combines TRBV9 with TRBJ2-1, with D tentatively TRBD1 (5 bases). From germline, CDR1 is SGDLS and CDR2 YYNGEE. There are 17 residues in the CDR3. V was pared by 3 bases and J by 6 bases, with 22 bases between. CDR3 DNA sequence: TGTGCCAGCAGCGAAAACGGTGGCAGGGTAATGGGCAATGAGCAGTTCTTC. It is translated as CASSENGGRVMGNEQFF.

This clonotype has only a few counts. The CDR3 is CASSEWEDYGYTF. The CDR3 region has the DNA TGTGCCAGCAGTGAATGGGAGGACTATGGCTACACCTTC. The chain combines TRBV25-1 with TRBJ1-2; D is undetermined. Germline V gives CDR1 MGHDK, CDR2 SYGVNS. The ends were cut back, 1 base at V and 3 bases at J, with 6 bases in the middle. The CDR3 has 13 residues.

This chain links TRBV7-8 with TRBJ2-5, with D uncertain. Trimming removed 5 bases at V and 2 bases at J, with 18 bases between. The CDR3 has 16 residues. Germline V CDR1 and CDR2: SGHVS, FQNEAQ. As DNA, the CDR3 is TGTGCCAGCAGCCCATTTGGGTCAGCCCAGCAAGAGACCCAGTACTTC. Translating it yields CASSPFGSAQQETQYF.

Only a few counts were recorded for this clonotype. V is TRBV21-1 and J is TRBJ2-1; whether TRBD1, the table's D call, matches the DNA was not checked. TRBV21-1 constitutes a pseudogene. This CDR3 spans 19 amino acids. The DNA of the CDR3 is TGTGCCAGCAGCAAAATCGAAGCAGGCCCTAGGGGGTTTTACAATGAGCAGTTCTTC. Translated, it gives CASSKIEAGPRGFYNEQFF.

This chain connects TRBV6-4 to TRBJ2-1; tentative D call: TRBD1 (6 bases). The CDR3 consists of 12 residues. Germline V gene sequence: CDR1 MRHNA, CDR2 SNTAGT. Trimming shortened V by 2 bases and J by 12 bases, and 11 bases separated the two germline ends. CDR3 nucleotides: TGTGCCAGCAGTGACAATGGGGGCAGGCAGTTCTTC. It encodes CASSDNGGRQFF.

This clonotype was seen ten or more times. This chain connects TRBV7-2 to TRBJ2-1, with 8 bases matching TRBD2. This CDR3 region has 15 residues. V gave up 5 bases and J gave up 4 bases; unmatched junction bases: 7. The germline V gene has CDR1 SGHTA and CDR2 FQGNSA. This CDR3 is CASSQGAGVYNEQFF. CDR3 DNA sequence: TGTGCCAGCAGCCAGGGAGCGGGGGTTTACAATGAGCAGTTCTTC.

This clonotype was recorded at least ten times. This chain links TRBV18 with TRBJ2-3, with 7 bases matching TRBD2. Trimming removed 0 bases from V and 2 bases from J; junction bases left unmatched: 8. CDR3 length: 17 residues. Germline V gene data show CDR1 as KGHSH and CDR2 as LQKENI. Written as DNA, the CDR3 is TGTGCCAGCTCACCACCGGGAGGGGTTTTGTCCACAGATACGCAGTATTTT. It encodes CASSPPGGVLSTDTQYF.

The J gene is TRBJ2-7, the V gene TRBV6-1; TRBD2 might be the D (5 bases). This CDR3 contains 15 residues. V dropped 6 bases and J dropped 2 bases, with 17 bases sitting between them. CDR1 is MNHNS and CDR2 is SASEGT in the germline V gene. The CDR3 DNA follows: TGTGCCAGCAGCTCCGGGCGGGCGGAGACCTACGAGCAGTACTTC. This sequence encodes CASSSGRAETYEQYF.

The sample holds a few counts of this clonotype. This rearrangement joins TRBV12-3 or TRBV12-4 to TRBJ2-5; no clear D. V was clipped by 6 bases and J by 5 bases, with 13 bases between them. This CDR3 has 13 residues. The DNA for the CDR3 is TGTGCCAGCAGCCGGACCGGCCTGGAGACCCAGTACTTC. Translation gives CASSRTGLETQYF.